This T cell receptor beta chain is drawn from a study of CDR3 diversity in severe acne. Trimming pared 4 bases from V and 1 base from J, leaving 14 bases between. CDR3 size: 16 residues. The germline V gene has CDR1 SGHTA and CDR2 FQGNSA. TCRdb used MiXCR to reprocess the PCR reads, holding one entry per CDR3 protein. Of under 95,000 distinct CDR3 sequences listed, 45% to 55% are singletons. Sequencing was done on a sample of blood. The receptor's source is a male donor in good health, serving as a control. This sequence joins TRBV7-2 and TRBJ2-4; no clear D. DNA of the CDR3: TGTGCCAGCAGCTGGGTGCGCTTCGGGGCCAAAAACATTCAGTACTTC. Amino acid sequence: CASSWVRFGAKNIQYF.